The 24 T cell receptor beta chains in this list originate from one sample, sequenced in a study of cytomegalovirus exposure and HLA in healthy donors. Clones were read by immunoSEQ multiplex PCR, and TCRdb kept only the in-frame ones, dropping some. The data show about 250,000 clones, with more than 75% seen just once and about 12% held by the top ten. The sample was PBMCs. The receptors derive from a man younger than 35 in good health and CMV-seropositive.

J is TRBJ2-1 and V is TRBV4-1; 9 positions match TRBD2. The CDR3 sequence is 16 residues long. Germline values: CDR1 MGHRA, CDR2 YSYEKL. The J segment lost 1 base and the V segment lost 5 bases, leaving 6 bases of the junction unmatched. This chain's CDR3 is CASSWFLAGSYNEQFF. In DNA form, the CDR3 reads TGCGCCAGCAGCTGGTTCCTAGCGGGGTCCTACAATGAGCAGTTCTTC.

The V call is TRBV5-6, the J call TRBJ2-7; TRBD1 matches 7 bases. V shed 2 bases and J 3 bases; nucleotides not matched to a gene: 11. This CDR3 contains 16 residues. Germline CDR1 SGHDT, CDR2 YYEEEE. The CDR3 nucleotides read TGTGCCAGCAGCTTCGGTAAGATGGGACAGAACTACGAGCAGTACTTC. Its translation: CASSFGKMGQNYEQYF.

This chain joins TRBV5-6 and TRBJ2-7; no clear D gene. Germline V CDR1 and CDR2: SGHDT, YYEEEE. Trimming cost V 0 bases and J 0 bases, with 7 bases left between them. This CDR3 is 14 amino acids long. The chain's CDR3 is CASSLGHRSYEQYF. CDR3 sequence (DNA): TGTGCCAGCAGCTTGGGACACCGCTCCTACGAGCAGTACTTC.

The V and J genes are TRBV28 and TRBJ2-7; 7 bases line up with TRBD1. Germline V CDR1 and CDR2: MDHEN, SYDVKM. V gave up 7 bases and J gave up 2 bases; unmatched junction bases: 8. The CDR3 has 14 amino acids. Written as DNA, the CDR3 is TGTGCCAGCAATCTACAGGGGAATACCTACGAGCAGTACTTC. Its translation: CASNLQGNTYEQYF. The full variable domain, its missing parts supplied by reference TRBV28 and TRBJ2-7, is DVKVTQSSRYLVKRTGEKVFLECVQDMDHENMFWYRQDPGLGLRLIYFSYDVKMKEKGDIPEGYSVSREKKERFSLILESASTNQTSMYLCASNLQGNTYEQYFGPGTRLTVT.

The chain has TRBV6-5 and TRBJ1-1; D unresolved. Looked up from germline, CDR1 is MNHEY and CDR2 is SVGAGI. V dropped 4 bases and J dropped 6 bases, with 12 bases sitting between them. The CDR3 covers 13 residues. CDR3 protein: CASSLHPGAEAFF. The DNA for the CDR3 is TGTGCCAGCAGTTTACACCCGGGCGCTGAAGCTTTCTTT.

The chain has TRBV5-8 and TRBJ1-5; 10 bases are shared with TRBD1. V was clipped by 4 bases and J by 7 bases; unmatched bases: 5. CDR1 is SGHTS and CDR2 is YDEGEE in the germline V gene. The CDR3 spans 14 residues. The CDR3 region is CASSLRTGGQPQHF. The CDR3 nucleotides read TGTGCCAGCAGCCTGCGGACAGGGGGACAGCCCCAGCATTTT.

This clone was picked up many times. The chain uses TRBV30 and TRBJ1-2, with 7 bases aligning to TRBD1. Unmatched junction bases numbered 3, after V lost 0 bases and J lost 5 bases. This CDR3 is 13 amino acids long. Looked up from germline, CDR1 is GTSNPN and CDR2 is SVGIG (reference sequence). The CDR3 protein is CAWSVGRGYGYTF. For the CDR3, the DNA is TGTGCCTGGAGTGTGGGCAGGGGGTATGGCTACACCTTC.

This clone was counted once. The rearrangement joins TRBV30 to TRBJ1-2; TRBD1 aligns across 7 bases. J was trimmed by 6 bases and V by 0 bases; bases with no gene match: 10. CDR1 is GTSNPN and CDR2 is SVGIG in the germline V gene (reference sequence). The CDR3 loop spans 15 amino acids. In DNA, the CDR3 is TGTGCCTGGAGTGTATGGGCAGGGGGACGGGATGGCTACACCTTC. As protein: CAWSVWAGGRDGYTF.

The chain uses TRBV19 and TRBJ2-3, with D possibly being TRBD2 (5 bases). Per germline, CDR1 LNHDA and CDR2 SQIVND (reference sequence). Deletions cut 1 base from V and 0 bases from J, with 5 bases between. This CDR3 contains 14 residues. The CDR3 DNA follows: TGTGCCAGTAGTATAGGGACTAGCACAGATACGCAGTATTTT. Amino acid sequence: CASSIGTSTDTQYF.

J is TRBJ2-7 and V is TRBV7-2; D gene uncertain. This CDR3 comprises 13 residues. The V gene lost 6 bases and the J gene lost 2 bases, with 11 bases spanning the gap. Per germline, CDR1 SGHTA and CDR2 FQGNSA. The CDR3 protein is CASRAGGTYEQYF. CDR3 sequence (DNA): TGTGCCAGCAGGGCAGGTGGAACCTACGAGCAGTACTTC.

This clone showed up just a few times. The rearrangement uses TRBV21-1 and TRBJ2-7. TRBV21-1 is classified as a pseudogene. The CDR3 length is 11 residues. CDR3: CASSNISEQYF. DNA for the CDR3: TGTGCCAGCAGCAACATCTCCGAGCAGTACTTC.

The chain combines TRBV29-1 with TRBJ2-1; D not resolved. The length of the CDR3 is 11 residues. Germline V gives CDR1 SQVTM, CDR2 ANQGSEA. V dropped 4 bases and J dropped 3 bases, with 4 bases sitting between them. The CDR3 protein is CSVVYYNEQFF. CDR3 nucleotide sequence: TGCAGCGTTGTGTACTACAATGAGCAGTTCTTC.

This chain uses TRBV28 with TRBJ1-2, with 7 positions matching TRBD1. The CDR3 is 15 amino acids. Germline trimming cut 5 bases from V and 5 bases from J; bases unmatched to any gene: 11. The germline gives CDR1 MDHEN, CDR2 SYDVKM. CDR3 protein: CASSPLRTGEYGYTF. In DNA form, the CDR3 reads TGTGCCAGCAGTCCACTTAGGACAGGAGAATATGGCTACACCTTC.

V is TRBV28 and J is TRBJ1-3, with TRBD1 identical over 10 bases. The CDR3 is 14 amino acids. After removal of 6 bases from V and 6 bases from J, the junction contained 5 bases not matched to a gene. Germline V gene lookup returns CDR1 MDHEN and CDR2 SYDVKM. The CDR3 protein is CASRPGQGVNTIYF. CDR3 coding DNA: TGTGCCAGCAGGCCTGGACAGGGGGTAAACACCATATATTTT.

The genes are TRBV27 and TRBJ1-2; D gene uncertain. Germline values: CDR1 MNHEY, CDR2 SMNVEV (reference sequence). V was pared by 2 bases and J by 2 bases, with 6 bases between. The CDR3 runs 13 residues. As DNA, the CDR3 is TGTGCCAGCAGTTTAAGACTGAACTATGGCTACACCTTC. This translates into CASSLRLNYGYTF.

J is TRBJ1-1 and V is TRBV18; D is unresolved. The CDR3 covers 12 residues. The germline gives CDR1 KGHSH, CDR2 LQKENI. V was shortened by 3 bases and J by 5 bases, with 7 bases between the two germline ends. The DNA for the CDR3 is TGTGCCAGCTCACCGGAGAGAACTGAAGCTTTCTTT. Amino acids: CASSPERTEAFF. Based on the CDR3 plus reference TRBV18 and TRBJ1-1, the full variable domain is NAGVMQNPRHLVRRRGQEARLRCSPMKGHSHVYWYRQLPEEGLKFMVYLQKENIIDESGMPKERFSAEFPKEGPSILRIQQVVRGDSAAYFCASSPERTEAFFGQGTRLTVV.

The rearrangement uses TRBV10-3 and TRBJ2-1; D is perhaps TRBD2 (7 bases). The CDR3 is 15 amino acids. Germline CDR1 and CDR2: ENHRY and SYGVKD. Trimming removed 2 bases from V and 6 bases from J, with 14 bases in between. CDR3 coding DNA: TGTGCCATCAGTGAGCCGGGGGGCGCAGCCAATGAGCAGTTCTTC. This codes for CAISEPGGAANEQFF.

This sequence joins TRBV29-1 and TRBJ2-3, with a possible D match to TRBD2 (5 bases). Trimming stripped 6 bases from V and 3 bases from J, with 13 bases between. The CDR3 runs 13 residues. Germline V gene data show CDR1 as SQVTM and CDR2 as ANQGSEA. This CDR3 reads CSVELAGTDTQYF. The CDR3 coding sequence is TGCAGCGTCGAGCTAGCTGGGACAGATACGCAGTATTTT.

The rearrangement links TRBV7-2 to TRBJ1-5, with 11 positions matching TRBD1. This CDR3 contains 16 residues. The junction had 5 bases not matched to a gene; V was cut back by 1 base and J by 6 bases. Germline CDR1 and CDR2: SGHTA and FQGNSA. The CDR3 coding sequence is TGTGCCAGCAGCTTAGGCGGGACAGGGGGAATTCAGCCCCAGCATTTT. Translation gives CASSLGGTGGIQPQHF.

The rearrangement links TRBV2 to TRBJ1-5; the D gene is possibly TRBD1 (5 bases). Germline-derived CDR1 and CDR2 are SNHLY and FYNNEI. V was cut by 4 bases and J by 1 base, with 11 bases left in between. The CDR3 is 15 amino acids. Here the CDR3 DNA reads TGTGCCAGCAGTGCAGGGATTCTGAGCAATCAGCCCCAGCATTTT. It is translated as CASSAGILSNQPQHF.

CDR3 region: CASSLNPGNTEAFF. The DNA of the CDR3 is TGCGCCAGCAGCTTGAATCCGGGGAACACTGAAGCTTTCTTT. V is TRBV5-1 and J is TRBJ1-1; D unresolved. This CDR3 has 14 amino acids. In germline, CDR1 is SGHRS, CDR2 YFSETQ. V lost 1 base, J lost 1 base, and 8 bases lay in between.

The CDR3: CAWRLAGARNEQFF. CDR3 DNA sequence: TGTGCCTGGAGACTAGCGGGAGCTCGTAATGAGCAGTTCTTC. The chain carries TRBV30 and TRBJ2-1, with 11 bases fitting TRBD2. CDR1 and CDR2 from the germline V gene are GTSNPN and SVGIG (reference sequence). CDR3 length equals 14 residues. V shed 3 bases, J shed 7 bases, and the junction held 5 bases outside the gene matches.

The J gene is TRBJ2-7, the V gene TRBV7-2; weak D call: TRBD2 (6 bases). This CDR3 has 17 residues. Between the trimmed V and J ends, which lost 0 bases and 0 bases, there was a span of 15 bases. Germline V gives CDR1 SGHTA, CDR2 FQGNSA. The DNA of the CDR3 is TGTGCCAGCAGCTTAGCGAGATCTAGCGCGAGCTCCTACGAGCAGTACTTC. It translates to CASSLARSSASSYEQYF.

The V and J genes are TRBV27 and TRBJ1-5; the D is unclear. The CDR3 has 13 residues. Germline loops: CDR1 MNHEY, CDR2 SMNVEV (reference sequence). Trimming removed 2 bases at V and 5 bases at J, with 7 bases between. The CDR3 DNA is TGTGCCAGCAGTTTAGGGCGGGATCAGCCCCAGCATTTT. Translated: CASSLGRDQPQHF.